A selection of T cell receptor beta chains follows, all from one sample in a study of Graves' ophthalmopathy and Graves' hyperthyroidism. MiXCR, run by TCRdb on the multiplex PCR reads, gives a single entry per CDR3 protein. The sample contains about 500,000 distinct CDR3 sequences, roughly an eighth of which appear only once. Sample: blood. These receptors were obtained from a woman aged 25 to 39 with Graves' ophthalmopathy. CDR3s include the opening cysteine and the closing phenylalanine or tryptophan. The D gene is left open where the match is weak. Size values are once, few and many counts, or a class for expanded clones, and some rows have none.

J,size,V,D,DNA,CDR3
TRBJ1-2,-,TRBV5-1,-,TGCGCCAGCAGCTTGGAGCACGGGGCGTTTGATGGCTACACCTTC,CASSLEHGAFDGYTF
TRBJ1-2,-,TRBV5-1,-,TGCGCCAGCAGCTTGATGAAGCGAGACTATGGCTACACCTTC,CASSLMKRDYGYTF
TRBJ1-1,few,TRBV4-1,TRBD1,TGCGCCAGCAGCGAACGACAGGGACGGGACACTGAAGCTTTCTTT,CASSERQGRDTEAFF
TRBJ2-7,many,TRBV6-1,-,TGTGCCAGCCGTGGTCAGCCATTCTACGAGCAGTACTTC,CASRGQPFYEQYF
TRBJ1-1,many,TRBV7-9,TRBD1,TGTGCCAGCAGCGACAGGGGGCGGATCACTGAAGCTTTCTTT,CASSDRGRITEAFF
TRBJ2-3,few,TRBV4-1,-,TGCGCCAGCAGTGAATCGGTAACTAGCACAGATACGCAGTATTTT,CASSESVTSTDTQYF
TRBJ2-7,many,TRBV10-3,TRBD1,TGTGCCATCAGCCTGCGAACAGGGGTGACCGCCTACGAGCAGTACTTC,CAISLRTGVTAYEQYF
TRBJ1-2,-,TRBV7-8,-,TGTGCCAGCAGCTTAGTACCGGGTTTTGACTATGGCTACACCTTC,CASSLVPGFDYGYTF
TRBJ1-1,many,TRBV6-5,-,TGTGCCAGCACGAACACGGCCTCAGGGACTGAAGCTTTCTTT,CASTNTASGTEAFF
TRBJ1-1,many,TRBV28,-,TGTGCCAGCAGTTTGTTGGACACCACTGAAGCTTTCTTT,CASSLLDTTEAFF
TRBJ2-4,many,TRBV27,-,TGTGCCAGCCCCTCAGAGGGCGGTCGGCGGGGTGGGATTCAGTACTTC,CASPSEGGRRGGIQYF
TRBJ1-6,-,TRBV4-1,-,TGCGCCAGCAGCCAAGATGGATCGGGGCCTGACTATAATTCACCCCTCCACTTT,CASSQDGSGPDYNSPLHF
TRBJ2-6,many,TRBV2,-,TGTGCCGCACGAAATTGGGGGGCTGGGGCCAACGTCCTGACTTTC,CAARNWGAGANVLTF
TRBJ2-5,-,TRBV4-2,TRBD1,TGTGCCAGCAGCCAAGAGGCGGGACAGGGGAAGACCCAGTACTTC,CASSQEAGQGKTQYF
TRBJ1-1,few,TRBV4-1,TRBD1,TGCGCCAGCAGCCAGTGGACAGGGAACACTGAAGCTTTCTTT,CASSQWTGNTEAFF
TRBJ1-1,few,TRBV7-9,-,TGTGCCACCTCTGGAGTGGGCCCGAACACTGAAGCTTTCTTT,CATSGVGPNTEAFF
TRBJ1-1,many,TRBV28,-,TGTGCCAGCAGTTTATATGGGGTAGGCACTGAAGCTTTCTTT,CASSLYGVGTEAFF
TRBJ2-7,many,TRBV6-2/TRBV6-3,-,TGTGCCAGCAATCAAGGGACTCACGTAGGCGAGCAGTACTTC,CASNQGTHVGEQYF
TRBJ2-7,few,TRBV13,TRBD2,TGTGCCAGCAGCTTAGTCGGGCGGGGGGCCTACGAGCAGTACTTC,CASSLVGRGAYEQYF
TRBJ1-1,many,TRBV6-1,-,TGTGCCAGCAAGAGCCGCGGCAGAAACACTGAAGCTTTCTTT,CASKSRGRNTEAFF
TRBJ2-6,many,TRBV6-5,TRBD1,TGTGCCAGCAGTTACTCCCCCGGGACAGGGCGTGACCTGACTTTC,CASSYSPGTGRDLTF
TRBJ2-5,many,TRBV20-1,TRBD2,TGCAGTGTTGGGACTAGCGGGAGAGAGACCCAGTACTTC,CSVGTSGRETQYF